These 24 T cell receptor beta chains came from one sample sequenced in a study of CXCR3-negative and CXCR3-positive naive CD8 T cells. The study's findings and limits: Hydrophobicity was higher for TRB CDR3s found in CXCR3-positive naive cells than in CXCR3-negative naive cells.

The TRB cDNA libraries were prepared by 5' RACE with UMI labels. Reanalyzing the 5' RACE reads, TCRdb keeps one entry per CDR3 protein, without DNA. In total, the table holds tens of thousands of distinct CDR3 sequences. Antigens for these TCRs are unknown. The specimen sequenced was naive CXCR3+ CD8+ T cells from blood. Regarding subset: CD45RO-CCR7+CD27+CD95- naive CD8+ T cells expressing CXCR3 (TNR3+). These receptors all stem from a human donor in good health. Some clones in this sample may be carry-over from other donors' samples.

This sequence joins TRBV4-3 and TRBJ2-3. CDR3 size: 16 residues. Germline CDR1 reads LGHNA; CDR2 reads YSLEER. CDR3: CASSQEWALLGDTQYF.

This sequence joins TRBV11-2 and TRBJ2-7; TCRdb's D call of TRBD1 is untestable without DNA. Per germline, CDR1 SGHAT and CDR2 FQNNGV. The CDR3 has 15 amino acids. The CDR3 sequence: CASSLGGASGYEQYF.

This chain connects TRBV12-3 or TRBV12-4 to TRBJ1-3; as DNA is missing, the TRBD1 call by TCRdb cannot be tested. CDR3 size: 16 residues. The CDR3 loop reads CASSLSGATSGNTIYF.

CDR3 region: CASGRGGGELFF. J is TRBJ2-2 and V is TRBV7-6; without DNA, the TCRdb call of TRBD1 cannot be checked. This CDR3 comprises 12 residues. CDR1 is SGHVS, CDR2 FNYEAQ, per germline.

The V and J genes are TRBV12-3 or TRBV12-4 and TRBJ1-1. This CDR3 spans 13 amino acids. This chain's CDR3 is CASSSQGSTEAFF.

This chain joins TRBV12-3 or TRBV12-4 and TRBJ1-2; TCRdb indicates TRBD1, and absent DNA this call remains unverified. The CDR3 has 13 residues. This CDR3 reads CASSSRTGEGYTF.

The chain links TRBV29-1 to TRBJ2-2; there is no DNA to check the TCRdb D call of TRBD1. This CDR3 comprises 14 residues. Germline CDR1 and CDR2: SQVTM and ANQGSEA. The CDR3 sequence is CSVPTGGNTGELFF.

CDR3 in amino acids: CASSLVGGPDPDEQYF. The chain is built from TRBV5-1 and TRBJ2-7; without DNA, the TCRdb call of TRBD2 cannot be checked. Germline V lookup: CDR1 SGHRS, CDR2 YFSETQ. CDR3 size: 16 residues. The full variable domain, completed using reference TRBV5-1 and TRBJ2-7, is KAGVTQTPRYLIKTRGQQVTLSCSPISGHRSVSWYQQTPGQGLQFLFEYFSETQRNKGNFPGRFSGRQFSNSRSEMNVSTLELGDSALYLCASSLVGGPDPDEQYFGPGTRLTVT.

This chain links TRBV7-2 with TRBJ2-2; checking the TCRdb D call of TRBD2 is not possible without DNA. The CDR3 length is 17 residues. Germline assignment: CDR1 SGHTA and CDR2 FQGNSA. CDR3 amino acids: CASSLPRDLPNTGELFF.

The gene calls are TRBV7-7 and TRBJ2-5; TCRdb lists TRBD2, though no DNA is available to test this call. Germline-derived CDR1 and CDR2 are SSHAT and FNYEAQ (reference sequence). The CDR3 spans 15 residues. This chain's CDR3 is CASSGGWGLQETQYF. The full variable domain, with the rest looked up from reference TRBV7-7 and TRBJ2-5, is GAGVSQSPRYKVTKRGQDVTLRCDPISSHATLYWYQQALGQGPEFLTYFNYEAQPDKSGLPSDRFSAERPEGSISTLTIQRTEQRDSAMYRCASSGGWGLQETQYFGPGTRLLVL.

The gene calls are TRBV5-4 and TRBJ2-3. This CDR3 is built from 12 residues. CDR1 SGHNT and CDR2 YYREEE come from the germline V gene (reference sequence). The CDR3 sequence: CASSWGTDTQYF.

The chain carries TRBV27 and TRBJ2-7. This CDR3 contains 13 residues. CDR1 MNHEY and CDR2 SMNVEV come from the germline V gene (reference sequence). CDR3 amino acids: CASSLHSAYEQYF.

This chain links TRBV14 with TRBJ2-7. Per the germline V gene, CDR1 is SGHDN and CDR2 is FVKESK. The CDR3 loop spans 12 amino acids. The CDR3 loop reads CASSQQWGEQYF.

The chain carries TRBV12-3 or TRBV12-4 and TRBJ2-3; the TCRdb D gene call, TRBD2, has no DNA to confirm it. The CDR3 consists of 14 residues. The chain's CDR3 is CASTLTSATDTQYF.

The V gene is TRBV14, the J gene TRBJ2-3. Germline loops: CDR1 SGHDN, CDR2 FVKESK. CDR3 length: 15 residues. CDR3 sequence reads: CASSQDWSNTDTQYF.

This chain connects TRBV12-3 or TRBV12-4 to TRBJ1-1. The CDR3 length is 15 residues. Here the CDR3 reads CASSLVRKPNTEAFF.

The rearrangement joins TRBV20-1 to TRBJ2-7; TCRdb names TRBD1, which stays unverified in the absence of DNA. Germline CDR1 reads DFQATT; CDR2 reads SNEGSKA (reference sequence). This CDR3 spans 14 amino acids. This CDR3 is CSAEQGVKTYEQYF.

The rearrangement links TRBV28 to TRBJ2-5; the TCRdb call, TRBD1, lacks DNA for checking. Germline V lookup: CDR1 MDHEN, CDR2 SYDVKM. This CDR3 spans 14 amino acids. The CDR3 region is CASSWTGTQETQYF.

This chain connects TRBV20-1 to TRBJ2-1; absent DNA, TCRdb's TRBD1 call cannot be checked. Germline-derived CDR1 and CDR2 are DFQATT and SNEGSKA (reference sequence). The CDR3 is 15 residues long. The CDR3 is CSASYRGGVYNEQFF.

The chain recombines TRBV5-1 with TRBJ1-6; there is no DNA to check the TCRdb D call of TRBD1. CDR1 is SGHRS and CDR2 is YFSETQ in the germline V gene. The CDR3 loop spans 13 amino acids. The CDR3 spells CASGQGGNSPLHF.

The chain uses TRBV6-2 or TRBV6-3 and TRBJ2-7; TCRdb's assignment of TRBD1 cannot be checked, as there is no DNA. CDR3 length: 16 amino acids. Germline V gene lookup returns CDR1 MNHEY and CDR2 SVGEGT. The CDR3 is CASSYSGTDITYEQYF.

This rearrangement joins TRBV29-1 to TRBJ2-2; TCRdb outputs TRBD1, but without DNA this stays unchecked. The CDR3 sequence is 18 residues long. Germline V gives CDR1 SQVTM, CDR2 ANQGSEA. The CDR3 region is CSVEMAGVAGANTGELFF.

The V call is TRBV6-1, the J call TRBJ2-4; the D call from TCRdb, TRBD1, cannot be confirmed without DNA. This CDR3 contains 16 residues. Germline assignment: CDR1 MNHNS and CDR2 SASEGT. The CDR3 spells CASSRDRDREVNIQYF.

The V call is TRBV7-8, the J call TRBJ1-5; TCRdb selects TRBD1, and the lack of DNA leaves this call unchecked. Germline CDR1 SGHVS, CDR2 FQNEAQ. The CDR3 covers 17 residues. The CDR3 protein is CASSLGLGQKINQPQHF.